The present T cell receptor beta chain was sequenced within a study of cytomegalovirus exposure and HLA in healthy donors. Study context: An early release of data contained approximately 80 million unique TCRs, which came from HLA-typed donors. Whole-study findings and limits: Being productive about 90% or about 30% of the time was typical of most TCR beta V segments in an earlier analysis. Rarity marked most TCR sequences, yet some public TCRs occurred in many donors.

PCR amplification relied on 60 Vbeta primers (plus 13 Jbeta primers). Sequenced by immunoSEQ multiplex PCR; TCRdb stores in-frame clones only, minus some. Here the sample spans 110,000 or so clones, over 60% being singletons. For this clone: Its antigen is still unknown.

Germline assignment: CDR1 SGHRS and CDR2 YFSETQ. V dropped 0 bases and J dropped 2; count of bases not matched to a gene: 4. CDR3 length: 17 amino acids. This TCR was recovered from a man aged 35 to 55 in good health and CMV-seropositive. The V call is TRBV5-1, the J call TRBJ2-2; TRBD2 matches 10 bases. The specimen sequenced was PBMCs. In DNA, the CDR3 is TGCGCCAGCAGCTTGGCCCTAGCGGGGGCTAACACCGGGGAGCTGTTTTTT. Encoded protein: CASSLALAGANTGELFF.